The clone carrying this T cell receptor (beta chain) occurred a few times. In the authors' methods: Estimated nucleated cell counts came from reference gene primer amplification. Sequenced by immunoSEQ multiplex PCR; TCRdb stores in-frame clones only, minus some. Clonal size and the V and J genes are those of that table, whereas D and trimming came from the DNA. The table shows around 130,000 clones, with 75% to 85% occurring only once. Germline V gives CDR1 MNHNS, CDR2 SASEGT. V shed 2 bases, J shed 7 bases, and the junction held 7 bases outside the gene matches. The CDR3 spans 14 residues. These data belong to a study of blood T cell repertoires in COVID-19. Study details: Donors in the United States, Italy and Spain gave samples during acute or convalescent COVID-19. Sample material is recorded as cDNA or gDNA derived from T cells, B-cell-depleted T cells, or PBMCs.

The V call is TRBV6-1, the J call TRBJ2-7, with 8 bases matching TRBD1. The sample taken for sequencing was peripheral blood. This sequence was found in a human donor in a cohort sampled during active COVID-19. The CDR3 DNA sequence: TGTGCCAGCAGTGAATGGACAGGGTTGGGGGAGCAGTACTTC. Translation gives CASSEWTGLGEQYF.